This TCR beta chain was captured by sequencing in a study of a mutant IDH1 vaccine in newly diagnosed glioma. The overall study: Former treatment meant radiotherapy, temozolomide, or both; the majority had gotten both.

A note on this clone: Antigen: not known.

Study-wide findings and caveats: Pseudoprogression seemingly bore no relation to changes in top peripheral T cell clonotypes.

TCRdb's table, derived via immunoSEQ multiplex PCR, lists solely in-frame clones and lacks some. The repertoire holds tens of thousands of clones, with about 74% as singletons. Germline V lookup: CDR1 SGHVS, CDR2 FQNEAQ. The CDR3 is 12 amino acids. V lost 4 bases and J lost 9, with 7 bases in between. The time point denotes: week 35, safety follow-up. With topical imiquimod, each dose of the vaccine consisted of 300 ug of mutant IDH1 20-mer peptide. Weeks 1, 3, 5, 7, 11, 15, 19 and 23 were when patients received their eight vaccinations. The rearrangement joins TRBV7-8 to TRBJ1-6, with D perhaps TRBD1 (5 bases). This TCR was recovered from a man aged 50 to 59 with glioma. This specimen was PBMCs, taken from a glioma patient whose treatment included an IDH1 peptide vaccine. The CDR3 sequence is CASSSDSSPLHF. CDR3 in DNA: TGTGCCAGCAGCTCTGACAGTTCACCCCTCCACTTT.